This T cell receptor beta chain is drawn from a study of blood T cell repertoires in COVID-19. At the level of the study: Researchers got acute and convalescent COVID-19 samples from the United States, Italy and Spain. Nucleic acid was either cDNA or gDNA, and it came from T cells, B-cell-depleted T cells, or PBMCs.

Authors' methods: The authors estimated nucleated cell counts from reference gene primer amplification. Using immunoSEQ multiplex PCR, the repertoire was profiled, and TCRdb retains in-frame clones only, with some absent. The V and J calls and clone size come from that table; D and trimming were worked out from the DNA. This table holds about 120,000 clones, 87% found once. V trimming: 3 bases; J trimming: 2 bases; junction bases outside the gene matches: 7. The length of the CDR3 is 16 residues. CDR1 is SGHNT, CDR2 YYREEE, per germline (reference sequence). The sequence was collected from a woman aged 45-65 years with acute or convalescent COVID-19. The sequenced sample was peripheral blood. The chain combines TRBV5-4 with TRBJ2-5; the match to TRBD2 covers 10 bases. The chain's CDR3 is CASSYAGTSAQETQYF. CDR3 sequence (DNA): TGTGCCAGCAGCTATGCCGGGACTAGCGCTCAAGAGACCCAGTACTTC.